This T cell receptor beta chain originates from a study of cytomegalovirus exposure and HLA in healthy donors (dated by TCRdb to 2015 to 2018). In the study overall: In an earlier analysis of fewer than 750 of the donors, about 270 Gb of sequence data and roughly 100 million unique TCR beta sequences from about 190 million T cells were reported. Roughly 300 gigabases of sequencing data and around 80 million unique TCR sequences made up an early release that covered 500 to 700 HLA-typed donors. Of the 300 to 450 genotyped donors, 75% to 85% were placed in the genetic ancestry cluster associated with self-reported Caucasian donors. The study aimed to test whether signatures of past pathogen exposure could be identified by cataloging public T cell receptors. The study profiled the T cell repertoires of some 610 subjects by immunosequencing and related them to cytomegalovirus serostatus. In addition to the first cohort of roughly 670 subjects, a separate validation cohort of 130 or so different subjects was used. High-throughput TCR immunosequencing, statistical association of individual TCRs with disease status, and machine learning were combined to predict cytomegalovirus infection status. A later analysis re-analyzed previously published TCR beta repertoires from about 600 donors and added high-resolution HLA genotyping to study TCR occurrence patterns. In the later analysis, no new phenotypic data were used to find candidate immune exposures; instead, reliance was placed on TCR beta sequences and their occurrence across donors. To decide whether each TCR beta V gene segment behaved as functional or pseudogenic, an earlier analysis of 587 of the donors relied on high-throughput TCR beta sequencing. Alongside the repertoire data, information on donor age, sex, ethnicity and CMV serostatus was compiled. Genome-wide SNP genotypes for about 60% of the roughly 700 donors were used in a later genetic analysis, which treated that subset as a discovery cohort. Every discovery cohort repertoire had been produced on one sequencing platform. Both class I and class II loci were covered by HLA typing, at four-digit resolution. The number of typed donors differed by locus: about 620-640 for A, B, C, DRB1 and DQB1; 500 to 550 for DQA1; fewer than 610 for DPA1; and about 470 for DPB1. Four to six DR-DQ haplotypes were handled as single units for association and clustering, since linkage in the cohort was strong. Among about 400 genotyped donors of the cohort, an average of approximately 240,000 unique TCR beta nucleotide sequences was sequenced per donor, of which 15% to 20% were non-productive. The research as a whole found: An association between a missense DCLRE1C variant and V-gene and J-gene trimming of TCR beta chains was found in a later genetic analysis and replicated in an independent cohort. In vitro tests confirmed that a few of the cytomegalovirus-associated TCR beta chains recognize cytomegalovirus antigens. According to a later analysis, most CMV-associated TCR beta chains appeared to be HLA-restricted, and the HLA associations seemed to be driven largely by CMV exposure. According to the authors, the approach could potentially be generalized to other disease states and immunological phenotypes. Because some donors lacked HLA typing at each locus, the association tests relied only on the typed subset. In an earlier analysis of 450 to 750 of the donors, most TCR beta V segments appeared in productive rearrangements about 90% or about 30% of the time, broadly matching IMGT annotations. A later genetic analysis reported fewer N-insertions in productive TCRs among donors in an Asian-associated ancestry cluster than the roughly 700-donor mean. This cohort had only TCR beta chains sequenced, and the lack of alpha or paired-chain data limited which features could be detected. Correlated functional status among segregating V segments might reflect linkage disequilibrium, but an unknown experimental factor could not be ruled out. Sequencing depth was assumed to be roughly uniform across donors in the presence/absence analyses, though that assumption may not hold. For the cohort, immune exposure information was limited to CMV serostatus. A group of highly shared sequence variants was considered likely to be a technical artifact of the sequencing pipeline. A later analysis reported that several top co-occurrence clusters appeared linked to parvovirus B19, influenza, CMV and Epstein-Barr virus. In a later analysis, more than 15,000 TCR beta sequences were associated with specific HLA alleles at a false discovery rate of 0.05. Most TCR sequences were observed very rarely across donors, whereas some public TCRs were present in many individuals. A later analysis found that HLA-associated TCR beta chains were more clonally expanded and had lower generation probabilities than equally common non-associated chains. In both the original and validation cohorts, the classifier was reported to diagnose cytomegalovirus status with high specificity and sensitivity. Approximately 18 rarely observed V segments, including chromosome 9 orphons, were excluded from the earlier analysis of about 600 of the donors because counts were too low. In a later analysis, TCR association rates were found to vary across HLA loci, with the most associated TCRs seen for DRB1 alleles and the fewest for HLA-C alleles. In the study, roughly 160 TCR beta chains were listed as associated with cytomegalovirus. A further reported finding was that TCR beta sequences accurately predicted the HLA-A and HLA-B alleles for most subjects in the first cohort. When HLA alleles, especially DR and DQ, strongly co-occurred, attributing TCR associations to individual alleles was difficult.

This clone was detected a few times. Its antigen remains undetermined. No base qualities exist here, and no much larger clone lies one base off it. The cohort comprised under 700 healthy bone marrow donors. At the time of sampling, all cohort members were nominally healthy, though unrecorded immune exposures were likely present. The donor was CMV seronegative and was included in the group of 352 seronegative cohort members. A peripheral blood sample was provided by each donor, and peripheral blood mononuclear cells were used for TCR beta sequencing. Genomic DNA was extracted from the blood cell samples with the Qiagen DNeasy Blood Extraction Kit. Library method: the immunoSEQ multiplex PCR assay. A mixture of 60 forward primers for TCR Vbeta segments and 13 reverse primers for TCR Jbeta segments was used in the multiplex PCR. The CDR3 region of rearranged TCR beta genes was amplified from genomic DNA with a multiplex PCR assay. The Illumina HiSeq System was used to sequence the amplified TCR beta libraries as 87-base-pair reads. The original pipeline was this. In a later analysis, some 80 million unique TCR beta chains were counted across the 500 to 700 repertoires, and roughly 11 million of these chains were shared by at least two donors. Raw reads were error-corrected and collapsed into unique sequences by a nearest-neighbor algorithm in which closely related sequences were merged to remove PCR and sequencing errors. To assign V, D and J gene segments, CDR3 sequences were aligned to IMGT reference sequences. Each retained sequence needed at least a six-nucleotide match to both a V gene segment and a J gene segment. A rearrangement was called productive if the CDR3 had no stop codons and remained in frame with V and J, and every other rearrangement was called non-productive. Following IMGT convention, CDR3 was defined as the stretch from the second conserved V-encoded cysteine to the conserved J-encoded phenylalanine. The earlier analysis of about 500 of the donors excluded sequences that lacked an unambiguous match to a single V gene segment. In an earlier analysis of almost 600 of the donors, a V segment was called functional when productive rearrangements were above 56.7%, and segregating when the standard deviation between donors exceeded 5%. A statistical classification framework was built for diagnosing cytomegalovirus status from the catalog of TCR beta chain sequences. A later analysis assigned V and J genes by comparing TCR nucleotide sequences with IMGT/GENE-DB human TR gene sequences. Using the TCRdist pipeline, a later analysis assigned CDR3 sequences along with most-parsimonious VDJ recombination scenarios. In a later analysis, each TCR beta chain was defined by its CDR3 amino acid sequence together with its V-gene family, and reads without a unique V-gene family were excluded. A later analysis removed several hundred highly shared, low-generation-probability nucleotide sequences to deal with suspected cross-contamination and a sequencing artifact. In a later analysis, a clonal expansion index for each public chain was calculated from normalized within-repertoire ranks of inferred template counts. In a later analysis, generation probabilities were computed with a VDJ recombination model fitted to out-of-frame rearrangements, and the resulting probabilities were checked against IGoR. A later analysis scored TCR-TCR, TCR-HLA and TCR-CMV co-occurrence with hypergeometric tests, applying a repertoire-size bias correction to TCR pairs. In a later analysis, false discovery rates were estimated by permuting HLA or CMV assignments 20 times. In a later analysis, co-occurring TCRs were grouped using DBSCAN, and TCRdist sequence similarity was added for clustering within HLA-allele-positive subsets. Repertoires with fewer than 30,000 or more than 120,000 public chains were left out of co-occurrence clustering, as were a handful of repertoires with anomalous nucleotide sharing. TCRdb took over this immuneACCESS table, retaining in-frame rearrangements with V and J assigned. Such tables are incomplete; in checked studies, under half of the missing clones stem from an unresolved V gene, and the remainder is unexplained. The V and J calls and clone size come from that table; D and trimming were worked out from the DNA. This sample has about 140,000 clones in its table, and roughly three fifths of those were observed once. The ten largest make up roughly 1.9% of the sample.

Specimen: PBMCs. The receptor was isolated from a male donor in good health and CMV-seronegative.

The CDR3 region reads CATKDRDSGNTIYF. The DNA is TGTGCCACCAAAGACAGGGACTCTGGAAACACCATATATTTT. The V and J genes are TRBV15 and TRBJ1-3; 7 of the junction bases match TRBD1. V lost 7 bases and J lost 0 bases, and the count of bases not matched to a germline gene is 3. Sequences LNHNV (CDR1) and YYDKDF (CDR2) are obtained from the germline V gene (reference sequence). Reading from cysteine to phenylalanine, the CDR3 counts 14 amino acids. Of all the DNA, just the CDR3 is kept, 42 bases in frame from base 1.